This T cell receptor beta chain originates from a study of a mutant IDH1 vaccine in newly diagnosed glioma. For the study at large: Following radiotherapy alone, or alongside temozolomide cycles, vaccination was started after an interval of 4-6 weeks. Sex distribution of treated patients was roughly 62% male and around 40% female; mean age was about 40 years. Study-level findings and limits: Across multiple MHC alleles, almost 95% of patients had vaccine-induced responses. Top-clonotype changes in peripheral T cells seemed unrelated to pseudoprogression.

The table came from immunoSEQ multiplex PCR; TCRdb's copy has only in-frame clones and leaves some out. This table holds 60,000 or so clones, around four fifths found once. As to time point: week 35, safety follow-up. What each vaccine dose contained was 300 ug of mutant IDH1 20-mer peptide, accompanied by topical imiquimod. Germline-derived CDR1 and CDR2 are SNHLY and FYNNEI. With V trimmed by 7 bases and J by 7 bases, 12 bases remained unmatched. The CDR3 spans 14 residues. The table lists this clone with a few counts. Its antigen is unidentified. The chain recombines TRBV2 with TRBJ1-1, with TRBD1 matching over 7 bases. Specimen: PBMCs, collected from a glioma patient whose treatment included an IDH1 peptide vaccine. The sequence was collected from a young man with glioma. CDR3 DNA: TGTGCCAGCACCCGGGGACAGCCCAGGGGTGAAGCTTTCTTT. This sequence encodes CASTRGQPRGEAFF.